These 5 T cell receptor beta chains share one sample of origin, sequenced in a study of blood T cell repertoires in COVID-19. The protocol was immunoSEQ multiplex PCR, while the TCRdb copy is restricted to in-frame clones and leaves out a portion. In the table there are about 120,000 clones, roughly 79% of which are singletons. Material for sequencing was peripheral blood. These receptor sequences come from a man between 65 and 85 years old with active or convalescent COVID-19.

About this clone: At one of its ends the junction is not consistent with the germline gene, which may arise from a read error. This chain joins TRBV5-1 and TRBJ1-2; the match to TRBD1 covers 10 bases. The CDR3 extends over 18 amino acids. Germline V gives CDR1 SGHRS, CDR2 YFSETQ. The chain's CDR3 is CTSSLDLDRGGFSYGYTF. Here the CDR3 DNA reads TGCACCAGCAGCTTGGATTTGGACAGGGGGGGATTCAGCTATGGCTACACCTTC.

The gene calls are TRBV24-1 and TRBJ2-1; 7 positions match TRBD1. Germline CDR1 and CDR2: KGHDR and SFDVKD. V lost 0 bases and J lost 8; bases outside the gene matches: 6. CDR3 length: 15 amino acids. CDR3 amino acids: CATSDLSNRGYEQFF. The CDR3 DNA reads TGTGCCACCAGTGATTTGTCGAACAGGGGATATGAGCAGTTCTTC.

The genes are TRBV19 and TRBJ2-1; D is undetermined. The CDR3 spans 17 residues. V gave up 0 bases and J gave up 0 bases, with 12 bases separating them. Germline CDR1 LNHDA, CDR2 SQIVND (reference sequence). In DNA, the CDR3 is TGTGCCAGTAGTATAGAGAGCTCCCGAAGCTCCTACAATGAGCAGTTCTTC. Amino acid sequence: CASSIESSRSSYNEQFF.

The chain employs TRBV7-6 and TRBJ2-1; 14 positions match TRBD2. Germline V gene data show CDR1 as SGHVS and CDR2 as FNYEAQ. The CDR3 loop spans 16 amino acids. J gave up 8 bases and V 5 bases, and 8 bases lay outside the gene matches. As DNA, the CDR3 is TGTGCCAGCAGCGGGGGGACTAGCGGGGGTTGGGATGAGCAGTTCTTC. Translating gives CASSGGTSGGWDEQFF. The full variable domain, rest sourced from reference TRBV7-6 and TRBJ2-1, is GAGVSQSPRYKVTKRGQDVALRCDPISGHVSLYWYRQALGQGPEFLTYFNYEAQQDKSGLPNDRFSAERPEGSISTLTIQRTEQRDSAMYRCASSGGTSGGWDEQFFGPGTRLTVL.

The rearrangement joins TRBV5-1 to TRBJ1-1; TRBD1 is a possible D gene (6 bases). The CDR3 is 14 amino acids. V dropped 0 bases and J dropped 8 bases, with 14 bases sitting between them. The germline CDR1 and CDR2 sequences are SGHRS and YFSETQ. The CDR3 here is CASSLDAGEREAFF. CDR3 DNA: TGCGCCAGCAGCTTGGATGCAGGGGAAAGAGAAGCTTTCTTT.